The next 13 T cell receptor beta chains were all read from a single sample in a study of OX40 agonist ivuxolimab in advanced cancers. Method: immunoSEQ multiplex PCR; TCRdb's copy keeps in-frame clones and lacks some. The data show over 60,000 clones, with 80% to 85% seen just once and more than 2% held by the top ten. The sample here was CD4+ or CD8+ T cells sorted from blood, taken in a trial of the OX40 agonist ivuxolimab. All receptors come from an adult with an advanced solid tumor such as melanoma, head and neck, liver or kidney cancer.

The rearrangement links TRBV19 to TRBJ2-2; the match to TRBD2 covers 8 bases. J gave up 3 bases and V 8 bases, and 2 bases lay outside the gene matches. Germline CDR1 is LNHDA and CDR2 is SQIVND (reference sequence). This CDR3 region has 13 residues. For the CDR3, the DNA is TGTGCCAGTCAAGCGGGAGACACCGGGGAGCTGTTTTTT. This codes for CASQAGDTGELFF.

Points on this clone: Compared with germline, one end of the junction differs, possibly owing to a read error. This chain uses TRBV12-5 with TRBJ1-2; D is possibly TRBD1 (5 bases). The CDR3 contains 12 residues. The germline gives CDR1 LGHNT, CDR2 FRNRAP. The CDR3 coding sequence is TGTGCTAGTGGTCCCCTCCTAGGGGACCTTCACTTC. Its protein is CASGPLLGDLHF.

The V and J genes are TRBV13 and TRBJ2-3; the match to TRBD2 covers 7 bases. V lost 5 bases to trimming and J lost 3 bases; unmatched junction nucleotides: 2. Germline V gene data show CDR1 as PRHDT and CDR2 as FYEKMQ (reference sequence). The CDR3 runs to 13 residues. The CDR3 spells CASSPGGTDTQYF. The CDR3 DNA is TGTGCCAGCAGCCCGGGGGGTACAGATACGCAGTATTTT. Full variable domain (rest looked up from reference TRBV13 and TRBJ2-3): AAGVIQSPRHLIKEKRETATLKCYPIPRHDTVYWYQQGPGQDPQFLISFYEKMQSDKGSIPDRFSAQQFSDYHSELNMSSLELGDSALYFCASSPGGTDTQYFGPGTRLTVL.

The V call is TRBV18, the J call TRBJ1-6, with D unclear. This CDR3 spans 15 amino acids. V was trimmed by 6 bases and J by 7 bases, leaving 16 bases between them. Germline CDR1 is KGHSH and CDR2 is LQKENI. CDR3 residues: CASSTDGLLNSPLHF. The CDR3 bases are TGTGCCAGCTCCACAGATGGTCTTTTGAATTCACCCCTCCACTTT.

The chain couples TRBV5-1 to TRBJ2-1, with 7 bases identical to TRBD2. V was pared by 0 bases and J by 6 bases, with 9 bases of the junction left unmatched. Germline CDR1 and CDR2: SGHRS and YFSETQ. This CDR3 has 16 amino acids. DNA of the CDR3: TGCGCCAGCAGCTTGGAGGTGGGCGGGGAGGGCAATGAGCAGTTCTTC. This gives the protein CASSLEVGGEGNEQFF.

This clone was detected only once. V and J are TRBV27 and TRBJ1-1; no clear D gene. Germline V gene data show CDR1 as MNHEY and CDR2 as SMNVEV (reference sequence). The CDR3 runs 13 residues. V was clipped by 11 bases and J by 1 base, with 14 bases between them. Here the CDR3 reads CAASLDPNTEAFF. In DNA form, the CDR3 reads TGTGCCGCTTCTCTTGACCCGAACACTGAAGCTTTCTTT.

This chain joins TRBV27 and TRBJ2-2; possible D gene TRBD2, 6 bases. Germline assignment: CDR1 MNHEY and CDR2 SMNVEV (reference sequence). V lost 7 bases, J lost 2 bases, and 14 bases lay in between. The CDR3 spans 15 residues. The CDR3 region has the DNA TGTGCCAGCACCGTGGGAGGTATCAACACCGGGGAGCTGTTTTTT. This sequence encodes CASTVGGINTGELFF.

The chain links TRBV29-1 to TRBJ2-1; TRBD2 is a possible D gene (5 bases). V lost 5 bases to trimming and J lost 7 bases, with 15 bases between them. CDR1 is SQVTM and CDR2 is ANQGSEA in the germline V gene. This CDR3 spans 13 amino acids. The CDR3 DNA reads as TGCAGCGTTTGGGCGGGTGCACCAAATGAGCAGTTCTTC. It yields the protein CSVWAGAPNEQFF.

CDR3 DNA sequence: TGTGCCAGCAGCTTAGGGGCTCGAGGAGGCAATCAGCCCCAGCATTTT. Its translation: CASSLGARGGNQPQHF. The genes are TRBV7-9 and TRBJ1-5, with unresolved D. There are 16 residues in the CDR3. CDR1 and CDR2 (germline): SEHNR, FQNEAQ (reference sequence). The V gene lost 1 base and the J gene lost 2 bases, with 12 bases spanning the gap.

CDR3 region: CAWSGRAGATDTQYF. The CDR3 coding sequence is TGTGCCTGGAGTGGTAGGGCGGGAGCCACAGATACGCAGTATTTT. The chain recombines TRBV30 with TRBJ2-3, with TRBD2 identical over 7 bases. Germline V gives CDR1 GTSNPN, CDR2 SVGIG (reference sequence). Trimming cost V 1 base and J 2 bases; bases outside gene matches: 6. This CDR3 contains 15 residues.

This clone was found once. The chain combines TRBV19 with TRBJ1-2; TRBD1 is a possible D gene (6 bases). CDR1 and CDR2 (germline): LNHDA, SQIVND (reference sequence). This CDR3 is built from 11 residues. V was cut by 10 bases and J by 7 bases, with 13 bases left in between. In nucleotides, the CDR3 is TGTGCCACCGAGGGGGGGCTTGGCTACACCTTC. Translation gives CATEGGLGYTF.

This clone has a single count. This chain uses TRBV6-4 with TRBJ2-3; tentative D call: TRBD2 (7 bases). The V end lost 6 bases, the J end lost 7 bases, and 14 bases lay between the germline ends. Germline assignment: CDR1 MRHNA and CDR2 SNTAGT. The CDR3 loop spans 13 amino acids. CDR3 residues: CASSEGGGYTQYF. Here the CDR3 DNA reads TGTGCCAGCAGCGAAGGGGGGGGCTATACGCAGTATTTT.

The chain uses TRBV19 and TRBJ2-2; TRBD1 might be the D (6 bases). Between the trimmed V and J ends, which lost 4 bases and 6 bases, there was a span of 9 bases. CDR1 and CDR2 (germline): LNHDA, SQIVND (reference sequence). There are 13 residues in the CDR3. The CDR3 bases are TGTGCCAGTAGTAGGGGGACATCCGGGGAGCTGTTTTTT. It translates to CASSRGTSGELFF.